These T cell receptor beta chains were read from a single sample in a study of cytomegalovirus exposure and HLA in healthy donors. This table comes from immunoSEQ multiplex PCR, and its TCRdb copy is limited to in-frame clones, with some not included. The data hold 74,000 or so clones, with 77% observed a single time. The sequenced sample was PBMCs. These receptor sequences come from a man in his forties or fifties in good health and CMV-seropositive. The CDR3 runs from the conserved cysteine through the conserved F or W. Each record gives: clone size, V gene, J gene, D gene, CDR3 DNA, CDR3 protein. A D gene is named only where the DNA matches it firmly. Clone size is stated in some rows and not others, as once, few, many or a class when expanded.

few	TRBV19	TRBJ2-4	TRBD2	TGTGCCAGTAGTAAAAGCGGGAGCTACATTCAGTACTTC	CASSKSGSYIQYF
NA	TRBV4-3	TRBJ1-4	TRBD1	TGCGCCAGCAGCCAAGATAGGGGACAGGGGGCTAGTGAAAAACTGTTTTTT	CASSQDRGQGASEKLFF
NA	TRBV6-5	TRBJ2-1	NA	TGTGCCAGCAGTTACTCTGCAGGGCCCCCCCACAATGAGCAGTTCTTC	CASSYSAGPPHNEQFF
NA	TRBV11-3	TRBJ2-5	TRBD1	TGTGCCAGCAGCCCTGACAGGGTGAGAGAGACCCAGTACTTC	CASSPDRVRETQYF
NA	TRBV4-1	TRBJ1-5	NA	TGCGCCAGCAGCCAAGATCGAGGGCCCGGCAATCAGCCCCAGCATTTT	CASSQDRGPGNQPQHF
NA	TRBV7-9	TRBJ2-1	TRBD2	TGTGCCAGCAGGCTAGCGGGGGGGAATGAGCAGTTCTTC	CASRLAGGNEQFF
NA	TRBV5-1	TRBJ2-1	TRBD2	TGCGCCAGCAGCTTGGCCGGTAGCGGGAGGGCCGATGAGCAGTTCTTC	CASSLAGSGRADEQFF
NA	TRBV2	TRBJ1-2	TRBD1	TGTGCCAGCAGTGAAAACGGGGCAGGGGGCTTCTATGGCTACACCTTC	CASSENGAGGFYGYTF
NA	TRBV15	TRBJ2-7	NA	TGTGCCACCAGCAGAGATGGAGCAGCCGAGCAGTACTTC	CATSRDGAAEQYF
few	TRBV6-6	TRBJ1-1	NA	TGTGCCAGCAGTGCAACCACGGGGGCTTTCTTT	CASSATTGAFF
NA	TRBV19	TRBJ2-1	NA	TGTGCCAGTAGTGGCGTGGGCGAAACGTGGTACAATGAGCAGTTCTTC	CASSGVGETWYNEQFF
NA	TRBV11-2	TRBJ2-1	TRBD1	TGTGCCAGCAGCACGGGACAGGGTTGGAACAATGAGCAGTTCTTC	CASSTGQGWNNEQFF
NA	TRBV10-3	TRBJ1-5	NA	TGTGCCATCAGTGAGTCACGGGAGCGAAATCAGCCCCAGCATTTT	CAISESRERNQPQHF
few	TRBV7-2	TRBJ2-7	NA	TGTGCCAGCACCCCTAAGGCGAGGGACATGACCCCCTACGAGCAGTACTTC	CASTPKARDMTPYEQYF
NA	TRBV7-9	TRBJ2-1	NA	TGTGCCAGCAGCCTGAGGGCTAGCTCCTACAATGAGCAGTTCTTC	CASSLRASSYNEQFF
NA	TRBV10-3	TRBJ2-7	TRBD2	TGTGCCAGTGGGACTAGCGGGGTGAGCTCCTACGAGCAGTACTTC	CASGTSGVSSYEQYF
NA	TRBV7-7	TRBJ2-5	TRBD1	TGTGCTAGCAGTATTGACGGGACAGGGGGAGAGACCCAGTACTTC	CASSIDGTGGETQYF
NA	TRBV18	TRBJ1-5	TRBD1	TGTGCCAGCTCACTACGGACAGGGTCAGGGCAGCCCCAGCATTTT	CASSLRTGSGQPQHF
NA	TRBV5-1	TRBJ1-2	NA	TGCGCCAGCAGTTCCCCAGGGATCAACTATGGCTACACCTTC	CASSSPGINYGYTF
NA	TRBV19	TRBJ1-3	NA	TGTGCCAGTAGTATAGCGGTACAGCAGAGCTCTGGAAACACCATATATTTT	CASSIAVQQSSGNTIYF
NA	TRBV5-1	TRBJ2-1	NA	TGCGCCAGCAGCTTAGGACGGGAGTTCGATGAGCAGTTCTTC	CASSLGREFDEQFF
NA	TRBV10-3	TRBJ2-1	TRBD2	TGTGCCATCAGTGAGTGGCTAGCGGGGGAGCAGTTCTTC	CAISEWLAGEQFF
NA	TRBV7-6	TRBJ2-7	NA	TGTGCCAGCAGCTTAGAGTCACAGGGGGGGACTTACGAGCAGTACTTC	CASSLESQGGTYEQYF
NA	TRBV5-1	TRBJ1-1	TRBD1	TGCGCCAGCGGGCGGACAGGACAGAACACTGAAGCTTTCTTT	CASGRTGQNTEAFF
NA	TRBV10-3	TRBJ2-1	NA	TGTGCCATCAGTGAGTCGTTGCTAGCCTATGAGCAGTTCTTC	CAISESLLAYEQFF
NA	TRBV7-8	TRBJ2-5	NA	TGTGCCAGCAGCTTATCAGGGGGGTTTATATGGCAAGAGACCCAGTACTTC	CASSLSGGFIWQETQYF
NA	TRBV11-3	TRBJ1-3	TRBD1	TGTGCCAGCAGCCAAGGACAGGGGACGGGAAACACCATATATTTT	CASSQGQGTGNTIYF
NA	TRBV29-1	TRBJ1-1	NA	TGCAGCGTTGCTTCGACAGCCTCAAACACTGAAGCTTTCTTT	CSVASTASNTEAFF
NA	TRBV30	TRBJ1-4	NA	TGTGCCTGGAGCCCCCAAGCAGGGCAAAAACTGTTTTTT	CAWSPQAGQKLFF
NA	TRBV9	TRBJ2-5	NA	TGTGCCAGCAGCGTAGAGGGGCGGGAGACCCAGTACTTC	CASSVEGRETQYF
NA	TRBV18	TRBJ2-5	NA	TGTGCCAGCTCACAAGAGCCGACGGCGGCGACCCAGTACTTC	CASSQEPTAATQYF
NA	TRBV7-9	TRBJ2-7	NA	TGTGCCAGCAGCTTAGAAGGGGGTGGCTACGAGCAGTACTTC	CASSLEGGGYEQYF
NA	TRBV5-1	TRBJ1-2	NA	TGCGCCAGCAGCTTGGAGCGGAACTATGGCTACACCTTC	CASSLERNYGYTF
NA	TRBV30	TRBJ2-1	TRBD1	TGTGCCTGGTTCGGACAGGGAACCAATGAGCAGTTCTTC	CAWFGQGTNEQFF
few	TRBV11-3	TRBJ2-5	NA	TGTGCCAGCAGCTTACAGGCGGAGACCCAGTACTTC	CASSLQAETQYF
NA	TRBV2	TRBJ2-5	NA	TGTGCCAGCAGTGAAGCAATGATCGGGGCCCAGTACTTC	CASSEAMIGAQYF
few	TRBV7-3	TRBJ2-7	NA	TGTGCCAGCAGCTTAGGGGGGAACTACGAGCAGTACTTC	CASSLGGNYEQYF
NA	TRBV5-4	TRBJ2-1	TRBD1	TGTGCCAGCAGCCCAGGGGCGGGACAGGGGGGCAATGAGCAGTTCTTC	CASSPGAGQGGNEQFF
NA	TRBV7-2	TRBJ2-7	NA	TGTGCCAGCAGCTTACGACGGATCGGGGTGGGGGAGCAGTACTTC	CASSLRRIGVGEQYF
few	TRBV6-5	TRBJ2-1	TRBD1	TGTGCCAGCACCCGGGGACAGGGTGGGAATGAGCAGTTCTTC	CASTRGQGGNEQFF
NA	TRBV9	TRBJ2-1	TRBD2	TGTGCCAGCAGTCCCGGACTAGCGGGGTTTACTGAGCAGTTCTTC	CASSPGLAGFTEQFF
NA	TRBV6-6	TRBJ1-5	TRBD1	TGTGCCAGCAGTTACCAATCGACAGGGAACAATCAGCCCCAGCATTTT	CASSYQSTGNNQPQHF
once	TRBV19	TRBJ2-5	TRBD2	TGTGCCAGTAGCCCAAAAAAGGCTGGGAATCCCGGGACTAGCGGGAGACTGGCCCAGTACTTC	CASSPKKAGNPGTSGRLAQYF
NA	TRBV19	TRBJ1-2	TRBD1	TGTGCCAGTAGCCGGGACAGCAAGTCTTATGGCTACACCTTC	CASSRDSKSYGYTF
NA	TRBV6-5	TRBJ1-2	NA	TGTGCCAGCAGTTACTCGCCCCAGGGCAACTATGGCTACACCTTC	CASSYSPQGNYGYTF
NA	TRBV19	TRBJ2-2	NA	TGTGCCAATAGTATAGATAAACTAGCTATCACCGGGGAGCTGTTTTTT	CANSIDKLAITGELFF
NA	TRBV29-1	TRBJ2-7	NA	TGCAGCGTTGTACCCGGTCGGCAGGGCTCCGAGCAGTACTTC	CSVVPGRQGSEQYF
few	TRBV7-6	TRBJ2-1	TRBD2	TGTGCCAGCAGCTTAGAGACTAGCGGGAGGGCCGGGAGGAATGAGCAGTTCTTC	CASSLETSGRAGRNEQFF